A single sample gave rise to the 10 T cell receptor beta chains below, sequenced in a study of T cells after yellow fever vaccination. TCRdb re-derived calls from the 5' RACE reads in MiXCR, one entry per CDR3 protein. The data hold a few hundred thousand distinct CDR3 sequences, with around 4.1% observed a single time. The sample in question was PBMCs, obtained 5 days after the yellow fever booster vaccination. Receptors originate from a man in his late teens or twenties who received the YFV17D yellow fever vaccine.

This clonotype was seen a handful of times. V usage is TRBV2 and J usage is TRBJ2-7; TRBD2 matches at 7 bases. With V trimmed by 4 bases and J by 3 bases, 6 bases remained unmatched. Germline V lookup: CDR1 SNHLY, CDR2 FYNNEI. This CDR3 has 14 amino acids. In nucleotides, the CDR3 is TGTGCCAGCAGTGGAGGGCTAGCGGACTACGAGCAGTACGTC. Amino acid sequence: CASSGGLADYEQYV.

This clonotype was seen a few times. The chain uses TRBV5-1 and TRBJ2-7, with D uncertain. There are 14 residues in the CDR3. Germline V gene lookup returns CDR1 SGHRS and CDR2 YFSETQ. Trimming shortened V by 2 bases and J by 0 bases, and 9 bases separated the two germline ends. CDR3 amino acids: CASSFSRLSYEQYF. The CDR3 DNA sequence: TGCGCCAGCAGCTTTTCGAGACTCTCCTACGAGCAGTACTTC.

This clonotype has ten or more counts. This chain's CDR3 is CAIRVAGPDTQYF. The CDR3 DNA follows: TGTGCCATCAGGGTAGCGGGGCCAGATACGCAGTATTTT. The gene calls are TRBV10-3 and TRBJ2-3; 8 bases are a match to TRBD2. Germline V lookup: CDR1 ENHRY, CDR2 SYGVKD. The length of the CDR3 is 13 residues. V lost 6 bases and J lost 4; bases outside the gene matches: 3.

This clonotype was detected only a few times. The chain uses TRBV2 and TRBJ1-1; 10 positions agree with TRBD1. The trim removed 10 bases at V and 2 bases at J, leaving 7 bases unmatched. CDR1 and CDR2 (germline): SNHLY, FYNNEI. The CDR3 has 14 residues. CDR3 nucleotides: TGTGCCAAAAGCAGGACAGGGGGTAACACTGAAGCTTTCTTT. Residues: CAKSRTGGNTEAFF.

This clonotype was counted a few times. The CDR3 DNA sequence: TGTGCCAGCAGCGACGTGGACAGGGGGCTGTACTATGGCTACACCTTC. The encoded protein is CASSDVDRGLYYGYTF. The chain carries TRBV7-2 and TRBJ1-2; 11 nucleotides agree with TRBD1. Germline V gene sequence: CDR1 SGHTA, CDR2 FQGNSA. The V segment lost 5 bases and the J segment 3 bases; nucleotides outside the gene matches: 8. The CDR3 runs 16 residues. Supplemented by reference TRBV7-2 and TRBJ1-2, the full variable domain reads GAGVSQSPSNKVTEKGKDVELRCDPISGHTALYWYRQSLGQGLEFLIYFQGNSAPDKSGLPSDRFSAERTGGSVSTLTIQRTQQEDSAVYLCASSDVDRGLYYGYTFGSGTRLTVV.

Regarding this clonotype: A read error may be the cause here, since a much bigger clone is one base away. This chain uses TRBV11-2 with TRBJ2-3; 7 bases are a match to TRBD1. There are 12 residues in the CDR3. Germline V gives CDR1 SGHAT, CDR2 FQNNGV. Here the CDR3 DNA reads TGTTCCAGCAGCCCACAGGGGGATACGCAGTATTTT. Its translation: CSSSPQGDTQYF.

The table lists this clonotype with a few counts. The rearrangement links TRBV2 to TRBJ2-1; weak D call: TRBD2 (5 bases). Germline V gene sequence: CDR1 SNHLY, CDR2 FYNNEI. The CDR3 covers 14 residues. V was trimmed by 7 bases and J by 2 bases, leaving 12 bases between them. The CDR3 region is CASNFRGTYNEQFF. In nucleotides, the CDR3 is TGTGCCAGCAACTTCCGGGGTACCTACAATGAGCAGTTCTTC.

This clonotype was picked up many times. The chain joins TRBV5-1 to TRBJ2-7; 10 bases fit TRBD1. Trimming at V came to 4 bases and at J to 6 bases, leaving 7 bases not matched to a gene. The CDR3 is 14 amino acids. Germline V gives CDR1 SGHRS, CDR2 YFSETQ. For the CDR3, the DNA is TGCGCCAGCAGCCCCGGACAGGGGGAATGCGAGCAGTACGTC. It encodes CASSPGQGECEQYV.

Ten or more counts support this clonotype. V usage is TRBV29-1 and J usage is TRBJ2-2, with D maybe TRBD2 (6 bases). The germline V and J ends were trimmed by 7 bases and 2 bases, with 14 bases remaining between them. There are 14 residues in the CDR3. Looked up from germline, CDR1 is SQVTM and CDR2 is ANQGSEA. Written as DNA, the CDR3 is TGCAGCGGGGGGGATCCGTTTAACACCGGGGAGCTGTTTTTT. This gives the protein CSGGDPFNTGELFF.

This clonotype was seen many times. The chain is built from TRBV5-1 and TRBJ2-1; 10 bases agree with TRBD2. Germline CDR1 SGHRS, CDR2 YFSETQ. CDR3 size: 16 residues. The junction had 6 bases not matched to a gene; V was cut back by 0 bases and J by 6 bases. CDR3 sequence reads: CASSLGWTSGPNEQFF. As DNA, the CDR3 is TGCGCCAGCAGCTTGGGGTGGACTAGCGGCCCCAATGAGCAGTTCTTC.